These 2 T cell receptor beta chains share one sample of origin, sequenced in a study of T-cell reconstitution after alpha-beta-depleted transplantation in children (dated by TCRdb to 2016 to 2017). Read against the paper, the sample's treatment or condition label means: allogeneic hematopoietic cell transplantation with graft depleted of TCRalphabeta T cells and CD19 B cells. Library prep was done by PCR. Sequencing was carried out with an Illumina HiSeq 2500. Molecular barcoding was employed in the preparation of TCR libraries, with unique molecular identifiers being used to normalize TCRbeta repertoire quantification. TCRdb cleaned the public reads at Q25 with fastp, built clones with MiXCR and kept in-frame beta chains. Duplicate CDR3 protein sequences are folded into a single record with the most common DNA and genes. Counted in this sample were more than 200,000 distinct CDR3 sequences; approximately 17% of them appeared once. Clones ranked in the top ten supply about two fifths of the sample.

The starting material was PBMCs, mostly from graft donor cells, obtained 360 days after TCRalphabeta/CD19-depleted stem cell transplant. Every receptor here comes from a male patient between 2 and 10 years old who had a stem cell transplant for acute lymphoblastic leukemia, so the T cells may come from the graft donor.

This clonotype turned up a few times. The gene calls are TRBV19 and TRBJ1-1; 8 bases align to TRBD1. There are 15 residues in the CDR3. With V trimmed by 6 bases and J by 3 bases, 9 bases remained unmatched. Germline V gene lookup returns CDR1 LNHDA and CDR2 SQIVND (reference sequence). DNA for the CDR3: TGTGCCAGTAGCATGGGACAGGTAAAGGACACTGAAGCTTTCTTT. Translation: CASSMGQVKDTEAFF.

This CDR3 reads CASSSSPTDLQETQYF. Here the CDR3 DNA reads TGTGCCAGCAGCTCTTCCCCGACAGACCTACAAGAGACCCAGTACTTC. This chain links TRBV21-1 with TRBJ2-5; the table's D call of TRBD1 was not tested on the DNA. TRBV21-1 is a documented pseudogene. The CDR3 is 16 residues long.